This T cell receptor beta chain was retrieved from a study of CD4 T cells in relation to SARS-CoV-2 and coronaviruses. Study observations and caveats: In approximately 71% of donors, memory CD4+ clonotypes crossrecognized SARS-CoV-2 and at least one common cold coronavirus spike.

Unexposed donor CD4+ T cells date from about 2011-2018, before the COVID-19 pandemic. Isolation of CD4+ T cells took place after around eleven days in culture. Assay: immunoSEQ multiplex PCR; the TCRdb copy retains only in-frame clones and omits some. The sample lists about 20,000 clones, 70% to 85% occurring once. Germline V CDR1 and CDR2: MRHNA, SNTAGT. The V end was cut by 8 bases, the J end by 1 base, with 11 bases between. The CDR3 has 14 residues. In the case of this clone: The target antigen is unknown.

This TCR was recovered from a human donor in good health. The chain employs TRBV6-4 and TRBJ2-2; the D gene could be TRBD1 or TRBD2 (5 bases each). Sequencing was carried out using CD4+ T cells from PBMCs, cultured in vitro. CDR3 sequence (DNA): TGTGCCAGCCGTTGGGACCAGAACACCGGGGAGCTGTTTTTT. Translating it yields CASRWDQNTGELFF.